This T cell receptor beta chain was identified during a study of T-cell reconstitution after alpha-beta-depleted transplantation in children. The CDR3 runs to 12 residues. The germline gives CDR1 SQVTM, CDR2 ANQGSEA. Trimming left V 1 base short and J 8 bases short, with 11 bases between. Preparation of the TCRbeta library used unique molecular identifiers. TCRdb re-called the PCR reads with MiXCR, one entry per CDR3 protein. Found here are about 610,000 distinct CDR3 sequences, 10% of them singletons; the top ten hold roughly 3.9%. This clonotype was counted many times. The source was PBMCs from the stem cell graft donor, collected from the stem cell graft. The sequence came from a human donor who donated a stem cell graft to a child with acute myeloid leukemia. The chain uses TRBV29-1 and TRBJ1-1; the D gene is possibly TRBD1 (6 bases). CDR3 nucleotides: TGCAGCGTTGAAGGCCTCGGACAGGAAGCTTTCTTT. Its translation is CSVEGLGQEAFF. Looking up the rest from reference TRBV29-1 and TRBJ1-1 gives the full variable domain: SAVISQKPSRDICQRGTSLTIQCQVDSQVTMMFWYRQQPGQSLTLIATANQGSEATYESGFVIDKFPISRPNLTFSTLTVSNMSPEDSSIYLCSVEGLGQEAFFGQGTRLTVV.